The rows below give T cell receptor beta chains drawn from one sample of a study of cytomegalovirus exposure and HLA in healthy donors. Sequencing was performed with immunoSEQ multiplex PCR; in TCRdb, only in-frame clones are kept and a portion is missing. The table lists about 190,000 clones, around 83% of them singletons. Material: PBMCs. These receptors were obtained from a woman aged 18-35 years in good health and CMV-seronegative. The CDR3 runs from the conserved cysteine through the conserved F or W. The D gene is left open where the match is weak. Only some rows state a clone size, as once, few, many or a class for expanded clones.

- TRBJ2-5 - TRBV5-1 TGCGCCAGCAGCTTTGGGAGCGGTCAAGAGACCCAGTACTTC CASSFGSGQETQYF
- TRBJ2-3 TRBD2 TRBV7-6 TGTGCCAGCAGCTATATTAGCGGGGGGGGAGATACGCAGTATTTT CASSYISGGGDTQYF
- TRBJ1-1 - TRBV14 TGTGCCAGCAGCCAAGGGTGGGGGGGAAGAACTGAAGCTTTCTTT CASSQGWGGRTEAFF
- TRBJ2-7 - TRBV5-1 TGCGCCAGCAGCTCGGACAACTACGAGCAGTACTTC CASSSDNYEQYF
once TRBJ2-7 - TRBV9 TGTGCCAGCAGCGTAGGCGTGTTTAGCCAGGGCTACGAGCAGTACTTC CASSVGVFSQGYEQYF
few TRBJ2-1 TRBD2 TRBV5-1 TGCGCCAGCAGCTTCCGACTAGCGGGGGGAAGCTCCTACAATGAGCAGTTCTTC CASSFRLAGGSSYNEQFF
- TRBJ2-5 TRBD1 TRBV7-2 TGTGCCAGCAGCTTAGTATTCGGGACAGACATTGTCGAGACCCAGTACTTC CASSLVFGTDIVETQYF
- TRBJ2-1 TRBD2 TRBV28 TGTGCCAGCAGTTTGGGGGGGTTGGTCAATGAGCAGTTCTTC CASSLGGLVNEQFF
- TRBJ1-5 - TRBV2 TGTGCCAGCAGGTTGGGACACCATAGCAATCAGCCCCAGCATTTT CASRLGHHSNQPQHF
few TRBJ1-1 - TRBV6-6 TGTGCCAGCATCCGCCGGGGGAACACTGAAGCTTTCTTT CASIRRGNTEAFF
- TRBJ2-7 TRBD2 TRBV27 TGTGCCAGCAGGCGAACTAGCGGGGGAGCCTACGAGCAGTACTTC CASRRTSGGAYEQYF
few TRBJ2-7 - TRBV13 TGTGCCAGCAGCTTAGTTAGCTACGAGCAGTACTTC CASSLVSYEQYF
- TRBJ2-7 - TRBV27 TGTGCCAGCACCTGGGGCTTCTCCGGGTCCGAGCAGTACTTC CASTWGFSGSEQYF
- TRBJ2-1 - TRBV5-3 TGTGCCAGAGGCCCCTTTTGGGGGCCCAATGAGCAGTTCTTC CARGPFWGPNEQFF
few TRBJ2-3 TRBD2 TRBV5-1 TGCGCCAGCAGCTTATTACTAGCGGGGGGACCTAGCACAGATACGCAGTATTTT CASSLLLAGGPSTDTQYF
- TRBJ1-2 TRBD1 TRBV27 TGTGCCAGCAGTATATCCGGGACAGGGGCGTCCTGGGGATATGGCTACACCTTC CASSISGTGASWGYGYTF
- TRBJ1-1 - TRBV30 TGTGCCTGGAGTGTAGAGTTTGAAGCTTTCTTT CAWSVEFEAFF
- TRBJ2-5 - TRBV18 TGTGCCAGCTCACCACCGTTACTTGGGACCCAGTACTTC CASSPPLLGTQYF
- TRBJ2-7 - TRBV10-3 TGTGCCATCAGTGTATCGGGGGAGCAGTACTTC CAISVSGEQYF
- TRBJ2-5 - TRBV5-1 TGCGCCAGCAGCTTGGCCGGGGGAACCCAAGAGACCCAGTACTTC CASSLAGGTQETQYF
- TRBJ1-4 - TRBV11-2 TGTGCCAGCAGCACATTAAGTCCAAGGGGTAATGAAAAACTGTTTTTT CASSTLSPRGNEKLFF
- TRBJ2-1 TRBD2 TRBV25-1 TGTACCACCTCGGGACTAGCGGGAAGTGAGCAGTTCTTC CTTSGLAGSEQFF
- TRBJ2-1 TRBD2 TRBV18 TGTGCCAGCTCACCCCTAGCGGGAGGATCTAACAATGAGCAGTTCTTC CASSPLAGGSNNEQFF
few TRBJ2-7 - TRBV2 TGTGCCAGCGGCCCTTACGAGCAGTACTTC CASGPYEQYF
- TRBJ1-3 - TRBV6-6 TGTGCCAGCTTAAGCTTAGGGGCAGCCTCAGGAAACACCATATATTTT CASLSLGAASGNTIYF
- TRBJ2-1 TRBD2 TRBV6-6 TGTGCCAGCAGTTACACCGTTGCGGGGGGGCCCTATGAGCAGTTCTTC CASSYTVAGGPYEQFF
- TRBJ2-1 TRBD2 TRBV10-3 TGTGCCATCAGTGGGGGACTAGCGGGATCTGAGCAGTTCTTC CAISGGLAGSEQFF
- TRBJ2-1 TRBD2 TRBV7-8 TGTGCCAGCAGCTTACTAGCGGGAGAGATAAACTACAATGAGCAGTTCTTC CASSLLAGEINYNEQFF
- TRBJ1-1 - TRBV9 TGTGCCAGCAGCTCCCAGGGGACTGAAGCTTTCTTT CASSSQGTEAFF
- TRBJ2-3 TRBD2 TRBV2 TGTGCCAGCAGGTCACTAGCGGGGGGGCGAGATACGCAGTATTTT CASRSLAGGRDTQYF
- TRBJ2-2 - TRBV28 TGTGCCAGCAGGGTGTCAGGGCCGAACACCGGGGAGCTGTTTTTT CASRVSGPNTGELFF
once TRBJ2-1 TRBD1 TRBV27 TGTGCCAGCAGTCCGGACGCTACCAGGGGGTATAACAATGAGCAGTTCTTC CASSPDATRGYNNEQFF
- TRBJ2-7 - TRBV30 TGTGCCTGGAGTGTTTTCCAGGGTTGGGGCGAGCAGTACTTC CAWSVFQGWGEQYF
- TRBJ2-5 TRBD1 TRBV28 TGTGCCAGCAGTTATAATCCAGGGGGCGACCAAGAGACCCAGTACTTC CASSYNPGGDQETQYF
once TRBJ2-1 - TRBV18 TGTGCCAGCTCACCCCCGTGGGCTAGCGTCGGGAATGAGCAGTTCTTC CASSPPWASVGNEQFF
once TRBJ2-7 - TRBV27 TGTGCCAGCAGATCCAGCTACGAGCAGTACTTC CASRSSYEQYF
- TRBJ2-3 - TRBV4-1 TGCGCCAGCAGCCAAAATAGTGGGGGGAAGTGGGGCACAGATACGCAGTATTTT CASSQNSGGKWGTDTQYF
few TRBJ1-5 - TRBV4-1 TGCGCCAGCAGCCAAGATGGACTGACTAATAGCAATCAGCCCCAGCATTTT CASSQDGLTNSNQPQHF